The clone carrying this TCR beta chain came up once. The data were produced by immunoSEQ multiplex PCR, yet TCRdb's version contains in-frame clones alone and is incomplete. The top ten hold 0.44% of the sample, which has about 130,000 clones, about 96% seen once. Trimming pared 0 bases from V and 4 bases from J, leaving 13 bases between. The CDR3 has 16 amino acids. Germline V lookup: CDR1 SGDLS, CDR2 YYNGEE. The data were taken from a study of T cell changes during pregnancy in multiple sclerosis. Source: peripheral blood, taken after pregnancy. This chain links TRBV9 with TRBJ1-4, with D maybe TRBD1 (6 bases). This clonotype originated in a female donor with multiple sclerosis, enrolled in a pregnancy study. The CDR3 DNA reads TGTGCCAGCAGCGTAGGACGGACAGAAGGTAATGAAAAACTGTTTTTT. Its protein product is CASSVGRTEGNEKLFF.